The present T cell receptor beta chain was sequenced within a study of blood T cell repertoires in COVID-19. This clone was counted only a few times. Data came from immunoSEQ multiplex PCR; TCRdb stores just in-frame clones and leaves some out. The sample includes over 150,000 clones, around nine tenths seen only once; the top ten take 2.5% to 3.5%. The trim removed 4 bases at V and 8 bases at J, leaving 3 bases unmatched. Germline values: CDR1 SEHNR, CDR2 FQNEAQ (reference sequence). The CDR3 totals 15 residues. The clonotype was recovered from a man aged 40-50 years with active or convalescent COVID-19. This chain links TRBV7-9 with TRBJ2-1, with 15 nucleotides matching TRBD2. The sample consisted of peripheral blood. DNA of the CDR3: TGTGCCAGCAGCTGGAGGACTAGCGGGGGGGATGAGCAGTTCTTC. This codes for CASSWRTSGGDEQFF. Looking up the rest from reference TRBV7-9 and TRBJ2-1 gives the full variable domain: DTGVSQNPRHKITKRGQNVTFRCDPISEHNRLYWYRQTLGQGPEFLTYFQNEAQLEKSRLLSDRFSAERPKGSFSTLEIQRTEQGDSAMYLCASSWRTSGGDEQFFGPGTRLTVL.